The source of this TCR beta chain is a study of blood T cell repertoires in COVID-19. Trimming took 8 bases from V and 5 from J, leaving 13 bases between them. Germline V gives CDR1 SNHLY, CDR2 FYNNEI. The CDR3 loop spans 13 amino acids. Clones were sequenced by immunoSEQ multiplex PCR, and TCRdb holds only the in-frame ones, with some missing. The sample contains some 420,000 clones, around 89% of which appear only once. This clone came up once. The source of this sequence is a man aged 25-45 years who had recovered from COVID-19. This chain connects TRBV2 to TRBJ2-1, with a possible D match to TRBD2 (5 bases). Input material: PBMCs or T cells enriched from blood (not recorded which). The CDR3: CASLGGIDNEQFF. Here the CDR3 DNA reads TGTGCCAGCCTAGGAGGTATTGACAATGAGCAGTTCTTC.